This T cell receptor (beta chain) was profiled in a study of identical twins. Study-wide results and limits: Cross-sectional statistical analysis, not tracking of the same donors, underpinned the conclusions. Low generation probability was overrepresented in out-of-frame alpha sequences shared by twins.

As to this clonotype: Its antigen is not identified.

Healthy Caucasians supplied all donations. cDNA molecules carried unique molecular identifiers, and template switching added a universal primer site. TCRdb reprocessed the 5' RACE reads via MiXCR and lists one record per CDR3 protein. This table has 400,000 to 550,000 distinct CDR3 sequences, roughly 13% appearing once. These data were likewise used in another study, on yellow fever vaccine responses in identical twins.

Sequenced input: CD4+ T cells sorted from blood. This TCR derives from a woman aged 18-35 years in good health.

This chain's CDR3 is CASSLGDSAPFF. In nucleotides, the CDR3 is TGCGCCAGCAGCTTGGGAGACAGTGCCCCGTTCTTC. V usage is TRBV5-1 and J usage is TRBJ2-1; TRBD1 is a possible D gene (5 bases). The CDR3 extends over 12 amino acids. V lost 0 bases to trimming and J lost 15 bases, with 13 bases between them. Germline assignment: CDR1 SGHRS and CDR2 YFSETQ.